This entry concerns a single TCR beta chain. Its matching antigen is unknown. This sample is part of a study of cytomegalovirus exposure and HLA in healthy donors. General study results and limits: Common viral pathogens seemed, in a later analysis, to connect with several of the most significant clusters.

The PCR made use of 60 Vbeta and 13 Jbeta primers. TCRdb keeps only in-frame clones here, not all; method: immunoSEQ multiplex PCR. The sample data list some 72,000 clones. The trim removed 5 bases at V and 2 bases at J, leaving 10 bases unmatched. CDR1 is MNHEY and CDR2 is SMNVEV in the germline V gene (reference sequence). The CDR3 has 16 amino acids. Donors likely had unrecorded immune exposures despite being nominally healthy when sampled. This chain links TRBV27 with TRBJ2-5; the match to TRBD1 covers 8 bases. The sequenced sample consisted of PBMCs. The sequence was collected from a man between 25 and 39 years old in good health and CMV-seronegative. Here the CDR3 reads CASSRQGRGLQETQYF. The CDR3 region has the DNA TGTGCCAGCAGTCGACAGGGGCGAGGATTACAAGAGACCCAGTACTTC.